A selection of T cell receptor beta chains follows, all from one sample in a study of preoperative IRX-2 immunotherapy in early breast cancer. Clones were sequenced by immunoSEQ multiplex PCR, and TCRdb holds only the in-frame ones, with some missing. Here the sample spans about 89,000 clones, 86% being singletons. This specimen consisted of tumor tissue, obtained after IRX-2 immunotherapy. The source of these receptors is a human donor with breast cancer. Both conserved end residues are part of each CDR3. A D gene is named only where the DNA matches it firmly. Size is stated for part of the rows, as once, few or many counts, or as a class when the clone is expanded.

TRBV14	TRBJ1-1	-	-	TGTGCCAGCAGCCAAGACCCTTATCCGGGCACTGAAGCTTTCTTT	CASSQDPYPGTEAFF
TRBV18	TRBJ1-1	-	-	TGTGCCAGCTCACCCTCGTTGGCGGGAAACACTGAAGCTTTCTTT	CASSPSLAGNTEAFF
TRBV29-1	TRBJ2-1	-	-	TGCAGCGTTGAAAGTGGGTCAACGCCTCAGTTCTTC	CSVESGSTPQFF
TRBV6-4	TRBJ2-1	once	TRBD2	TGTGCCAGCCTCTGGGGGACTAGCGGGAGTCCCCACAATGAGCAGTTCTTC	CASLWGTSGSPHNEQFF
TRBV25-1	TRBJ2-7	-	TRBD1	TGTGCCAGCCGTAGGACAGGGGTGGACGAGCAGTACTTC	CASRRTGVDEQYF
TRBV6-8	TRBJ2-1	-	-	TGTGCCAGCACGCCGGGGAGCCTCACCTACAATGAGCAGTTCTTC	CASTPGSLTYNEQFF
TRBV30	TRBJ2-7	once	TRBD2	TGTGCCTGGAGTGACCGGAAGCGGGGGATCTCCTACGAGCAGTACTTC	CAWSDRKRGISYEQYF
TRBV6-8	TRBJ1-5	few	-	TGTGCCATCAGAGCGACATTAAATACCAATCAGCCCCAGCATTTT	CAIRATLNTNQPQHF
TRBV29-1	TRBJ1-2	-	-	TGCAGCGGCGGGGGAGATAACTATGGCTACACCTTC	CSGGGDNYGYTF
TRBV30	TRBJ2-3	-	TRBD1	TGTGCCTGGAGGCAGGGGGCCTCCACAGATACGCAGTATTTT	CAWRQGASTDTQYF
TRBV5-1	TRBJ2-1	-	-	TGCGCCAGCAGCGAGGGGGAGGGCTGGGATGAGCAGTTCTTC	CASSEGEGWDEQFF
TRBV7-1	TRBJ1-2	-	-	TGTGCCAGCGGCTCCTGGGGGATCCCCTACTATGGCTACACCTTC	CASGSWGIPYYGYTF
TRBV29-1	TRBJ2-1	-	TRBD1	TGCAGCGTAAAACAGGGGGTAGATGAGCAGTTCTTC	CSVKQGVDEQFF
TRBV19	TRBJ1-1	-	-	TGTGCCAGTAGACAGGACATGAACACTGAAGCTTTCTTT	CASRQDMNTEAFF
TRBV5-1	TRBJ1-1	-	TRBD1	TGCGCCAGCAGTTTATTAACAGGGGCAGACACTGAAGCTTTCTTT	CASSLLTGADTEAFF
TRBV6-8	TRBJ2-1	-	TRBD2	TGTGCCAGCAGTGAGTCTCGAGTAGCGGGAGTCTACAATGAGCAGTTCTTC	CASSESRVAGVYNEQFF
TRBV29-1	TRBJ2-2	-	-	TGCAGCGTTGAGGGACGGAAGAACACCGGGGAGCTGTTTTTT	CSVEGRKNTGELFF
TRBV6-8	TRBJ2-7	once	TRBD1	TGTGCCAGCAGTTACTTAGACAGGGGGAGCGAGCAGTACTTC	CASSYLDRGSEQYF
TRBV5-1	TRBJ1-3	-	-	TGCGCCAGCAGCGGAGGGGGAATTGACTCTGGAAACACCATATATTTT	CASSGGGIDSGNTIYF
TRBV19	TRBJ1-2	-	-	TGTGCCAGTAGTATAGCACACCCCAGGGCAGCTGGCTACACCTTC	CASSIAHPRAAGYTF
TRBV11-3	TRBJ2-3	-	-	TGTGCCAGCAGCTTAGGACGGGGGTCAGATACGCAGTATTTT	CASSLGRGSDTQYF
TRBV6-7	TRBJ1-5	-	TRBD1	TGTGCCAGCAGTGATTGGACAGGGAATGGTCAGCCCCAGCATTTT	CASSDWTGNGQPQHF
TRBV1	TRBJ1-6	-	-	TGCGCCAGCAGCTTCCGACAGGTGGCTTCACCCCTCCACTTT	CASSFRQVASPLHF
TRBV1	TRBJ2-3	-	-	TGCGCCAGCAGCCAAGCCCCTAGCGGGAGAAGCACAGATACGCAGTATTTT	CASSQAPSGRSTDTQYF
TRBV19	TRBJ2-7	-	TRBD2	TGTGCCAGTAGTATTACTAGCGGATCCTACGAGCAGTACTTC	CASSITSGSYEQYF
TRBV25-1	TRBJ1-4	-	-	TGTGCCAGCAGTGAATCAACCAGGGCATTTAATGAAAAACTGTTTTTT	CASSESTRAFNEKLFF
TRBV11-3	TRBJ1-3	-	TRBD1	TGTGCCAGCAGCTCGGGACAGCCCAACTCTGGAAACACCATATATTTT	CASSSGQPNSGNTIYF
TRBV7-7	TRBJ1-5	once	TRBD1	TGTGCCAGCAGCGTGGACAGGGGGCGGACGGGCAATCAGCCCCAGCATTTT	CASSVDRGRTGNQPQHF
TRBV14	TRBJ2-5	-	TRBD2	TGTGCCAGCAGCCACCGACTAGCGGGAGGGCGTGAGACCCAGTACTTC	CASSHRLAGGRETQYF
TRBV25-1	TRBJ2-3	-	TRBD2	TGTGCCAGCAGTGACCTAGCGGGAGAGGGCACAGATACGCAGTATTTT	CASSDLAGEGTDTQYF
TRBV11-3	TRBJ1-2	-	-	TGTGCCAGCAGCTTGGTTGGGGTGACAGAATCACTTAACTATGGCTACACCTTC	CASSLVGVTESLNYGYTF
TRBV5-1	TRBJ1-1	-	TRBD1	TGCGCCAGCAGCGCACAGGGGGATTTCACTGAAGCTTTCTTT	CASSAQGDFTEAFF
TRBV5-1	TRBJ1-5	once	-	TGCGCCAGCAGCTTGGAGGGTAGTTACAATCAGCCCCAGCATTTT	CASSLEGSYNQPQHF
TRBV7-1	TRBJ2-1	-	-	TGTGCCAGCAGCTTGGATAGGGCTTACAATGAGCAGTTCTTC	CASSLDRAYNEQFF
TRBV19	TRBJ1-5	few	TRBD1	TGTGCCAGTAGTATAACAGGGGGCAATCAGCCCCAGCATTTT	CASSITGGNQPQHF
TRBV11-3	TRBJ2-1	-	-	TGTGCCAGCAGCTTAAGGGAGAGCTCCTACAATGAGCAGTTCTTC	CASSLRESSYNEQFF
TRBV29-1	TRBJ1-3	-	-	TGCAGCGTTGGATGTGGGCAGCCCCGAGGAAACACCATATATTTT	CSVGCGQPRGNTIYF
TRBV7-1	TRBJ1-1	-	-	TGTGCCAGCAGCAGCACAGGTTACTACACTGAAGCTTTCTTT	CASSSTGYYTEAFF
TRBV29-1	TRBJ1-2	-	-	TGCAGCGCGACGGACGGAGAATATGGCTACACCTTC	CSATDGEYGYTF
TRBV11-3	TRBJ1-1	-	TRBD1	TGTGCCAGCAGCCGAAGGGACAGGGGAAAAACTGAAGCTTTCTTT	CASSRRDRGKTEAFF
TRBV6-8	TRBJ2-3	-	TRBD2	TGTGCCAGCACCCGGGCGGGGGGGGTAAAAACAGATACGCAGTATTTT	CASTRAGGVKTDTQYF
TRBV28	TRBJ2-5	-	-	TGTGCCAGCAGCTACGACGACGGAGCAAAGACCCAGTACTTC	CASSYDDGAKTQYF
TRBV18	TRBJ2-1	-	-	TGTGCCAGCTCACCAAGTAATCACAATGAGCAGTTCTTC	CASSPSNHNEQFF
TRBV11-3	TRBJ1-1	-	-	TGTGCCAGCAGCTTTACAGGGATTGACACTGAAGCTTTCTTT	CASSFTGIDTEAFF
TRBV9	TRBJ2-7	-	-	TGTGCCAGCAGTGCTGACCAGGGTGGCGAGCAGTACTTC	CASSADQGGEQYF
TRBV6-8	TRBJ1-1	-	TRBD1	TGTGCCAGCACCCTGGACAGGGCTAACACTGAAGCTTTCTTT	CASTLDRANTEAFF
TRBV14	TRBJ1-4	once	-	TGTGCCAGCAGCCCCATTGGCGAAAAACTGTTTTTT	CASSPIGEKLFF
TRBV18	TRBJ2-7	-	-	TGTGCCAGCTCACCACCGGCACAGCCCTACGAGCAGTACTTC	CASSPPAQPYEQYF
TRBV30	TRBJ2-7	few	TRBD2	TGTGCCTGGGGCCCTAGCGGGGGCTCCTACGAGCAGTACTTC	CAWGPSGGSYEQYF
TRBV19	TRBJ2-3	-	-	TGTGCCACCACAGACACAGATACGCAGTATTTT	CATTDTDTQYF
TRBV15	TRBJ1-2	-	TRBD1	TGTGCCACCAGCAGAGGAGGGACAGGGGGCAACTATGGCTACACCTTC	CATSRGGTGGNYGYTF
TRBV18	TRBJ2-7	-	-	TGTGCCAGCTCACCAATCGGGCAGGGTTACGACGAGCAGTACTTC	CASSPIGQGYDEQYF
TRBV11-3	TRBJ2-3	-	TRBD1	TGTGCCAGCAGCTCTAGACAGGGGTCAGATACGCAGTATTTT	CASSSRQGSDTQYF
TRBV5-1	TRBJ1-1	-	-	TGCGCCAGCAGCAGTGTGGGTTTGAACACTGAAGCTTTCTTT	CASSSVGLNTEAFF